Following are 14 T cell receptor beta chains from one sample sequenced in a study of blood T cell repertoires in COVID-19. Generated by immunoSEQ multiplex PCR, the TCRdb table keeps only in-frame clones and is missing some. The sample lists 120,000 or so clones; approximately 81% were seen once. Source material: peripheral blood. These receptors were obtained from a man in his 60s with acute or convalescent COVID-19.

The chain recombines TRBV29-1 with TRBJ1-6; 8 bases fit TRBD1. Germline V lookup: CDR1 SQVTM, CDR2 ANQGSEA. The CDR3 runs 14 residues. Trimming took 7 bases from V and 7 from J; bases not matched to a gene: 9. In DNA, the CDR3 is TGCAGCGCAAGGACAGGGCCGAGGAATTCACCCCTCCACTTT. The encoded protein is CSARTGPRNSPLHF.

The V call is TRBV2, the J call TRBJ1-6; a possible D gene is TRBD1 (6 bases). This CDR3 contains 14 residues. Germline V gene lookup returns CDR1 SNHLY and CDR2 FYNNEI. V was pared by 6 bases and J by 6 bases, with 12 bases between. The CDR3 DNA reads TGTGCCAGCAGCTCTCAGGGGTTTAATTCACCCCTCCACTTT. It encodes CASSSQGFNSPLHF.

J is TRBJ2-7 and V is TRBV5-1, with a possible D match to TRBD1 (6 bases). CDR3 size: 16 residues. Germline V gene data show CDR1 as SGHRS and CDR2 as YFSETQ. The ends were cut back, 6 bases at V and 2 bases at J, with 21 bases in the middle. The CDR3 sequence: CASIIFDRPVTYEQYF. The CDR3 DNA is TGCGCCAGCATCATTTTCGACAGGCCGGTGACCTACGAGCAGTACTTC.

This clone was detected only a few times. The chain uses TRBV3-1 (or the pseudogene TRBV3-2) and TRBJ2-4, with TRBD1 as a possible D gene (6 bases). Germline V gene sequence: CDR1 LGHDT, CDR2 YNNKEL (reference sequence). There are 17 residues in the CDR3. V shed 1 base and J shed 3 bases, with 16 bases lying between them. The CDR3 nucleotides read TGTGCCAGCAGCCAAGCCAAGCCAGGGGTGGACAAAAACATTCAGTACTTC. Its protein product is CASSQAKPGVDKNIQYF.

This clone was seen a handful of times. The chain links TRBV18 to TRBJ2-7; 7 bases match TRBD2. The CDR3 has 14 amino acids. V dropped 3 bases and J dropped 1; count of bases not matched to a gene: 3. Germline V lookup: CDR1 KGHSH, CDR2 LQKENI. CDR3 bases: TGTGCCAGCTCACCGGGAGGGCAATCCTACGAGCAGTACTTC. This sequence encodes CASSPGGQSYEQYF. Full variable domain (rest looked up from reference TRBV18 and TRBJ2-7): NAGVMQNPRHLVRRRGQEARLRCSPMKGHSHVYWYRQLPEEGLKFMVYLQKENIIDESGMPKERFSAEFPKEGPSILRIQQVVRGDSAAYFCASSPGGQSYEQYFGPGTRLTVT.

The chain uses TRBV6-6 and TRBJ1-5; D gene unclear. V was clipped by 6 bases and J by 1 base, with 16 bases between them. Per the germline V gene, CDR1 is MNHNY and CDR2 is SVGAGI (reference sequence). The CDR3 extends over 16 amino acids. The CDR3 sequence: CASRPPDGGSNQPQHF. In nucleotides, the CDR3 is TGTGCCAGCAGACCTCCTGACGGAGGGAGCAATCAGCCCCAGCATTTT.

This clone came up once. The chain is built from TRBV19 and TRBJ2-5; 15 nucleotides align to TRBD2. Losses at the gene ends were 10 bases for V and 4 bases for J; bases not matched to a gene: 4. Per the germline V gene, CDR1 is LNHDA and CDR2 is SQIVND (reference sequence). The CDR3 is 14 amino acids. Written as DNA, the CDR3 is TGTGCCACAACGGGACTAGCGGGAGGAGAGACCCAGTACTTC. Protein product: CATTGLAGGETQYF.

V and J are TRBV24-1 and TRBJ1-2, with TRBD1 identical over 7 bases. CDR3 size: 15 residues. Germline-derived CDR1 and CDR2 are KGHDR and SFDVKD. The ends lost 5 bases at V and 4 bases at J; junction bases unmatched: 9. The CDR3 DNA sequence: TGTGCCACCAGTGGCCCCCCTTCAGGGGGCTATGGCTACACCTTC. This gives the protein CATSGPPSGGYGYTF.

This clone was counted ten times or more. The gene calls are TRBV2 and TRBJ1-2; weak D call: TRBD1 (5 bases). The length of the CDR3 is 14 residues. CDR1 is SNHLY and CDR2 is FYNNEI in the germline V gene. V dropped 6 bases and J dropped 0 bases, with 11 bases sitting between them. DNA of the CDR3: TGTGCCAGCAGGCAACAGGAGACTAACTATGGCTACACCTTC. Protein sequence: CASRQQETNYGYTF.

This clone was detected once. The V and J genes are TRBV10-1 and TRBJ2-2; D gene unclear. The germline gives CDR1 WNHNN, CDR2 SYGVQD (reference sequence). The CDR3 extends over 13 amino acids. V was clipped by 5 bases and J by 1 base, with 5 bases between them. This CDR3 is CASSPRNTGELFF. CDR3 in DNA: TGCGCCAGCAGTCCCAGGAACACCGGGGAGCTGTTTTTT.

The genes are TRBV5-8 and TRBJ2-6, with TRBD2 as a possible D gene (6 bases). The CDR3 has 16 amino acids. V lost 1 base to trimming and J lost 2 bases, with 10 bases between them. From germline, CDR1 is SGHTS and CDR2 YDEGEE. The CDR3 DNA reads as TGTGCCAGCAGCTTGACCGGGGGAACTGGGGCCAACGTCCTGACTTTC. The encoded protein is CASSLTGGTGANVLTF.

V is TRBV4-2 and J is TRBJ2-7; the match to TRBD2 covers 7 bases. V trimming: 3 bases; J trimming: 5 bases; junction bases outside the gene matches: 10. CDR1 is LGHNA, CDR2 YNFKEQ, per germline. The CDR3 consists of 15 residues. The CDR3 sequence: CASSHPGGTINEQYF. The CDR3, as DNA: TGTGCCAGCAGCCATCCTGGGGGGACTATAAACGAGCAGTACTTC.

The chain links TRBV6-5 to TRBJ1-2; the D gene is possibly TRBD1 (6 bases). The germline V gene encodes CDR1 MNHEY and CDR2 SVGAGI. V was trimmed by 3 bases and J by 4 bases, leaving 15 bases between them. The CDR3 spans 15 residues. Here the CDR3 reads CASSYGRGQSYGYTF. In nucleotides, the CDR3 is TGTGCCAGCAGTTATGGAAGGGGACAATCCTATGGCTACACCTTC.

The chain carries TRBV4-2 and TRBJ2-1; 12 bases align to TRBD2. J lost 5 bases, V lost 4 bases, and 9 bases had no gene match. The length of the CDR3 is 17 residues. Germline values: CDR1 LGHNA, CDR2 YNFKEQ. CDR3 sequence: CASSRDILAGGNNEQFF. The DNA for the CDR3 is TGTGCCAGCAGCCGAGATATACTAGCGGGAGGTAACAATGAGCAGTTCTTC.